This is a list of T cell receptor beta chains from one sample in a study of blood T cell repertoires in COVID-19. Clones were read by immunoSEQ multiplex PCR, and TCRdb kept only the in-frame ones, dropping some. The data hold 99,000 or so clones, with 75% to 95% observed a single time. Sequences were obtained from peripheral blood. The receptors originated from a human donor in a cohort sampled during active COVID-19. Both conserved end residues are part of each CDR3. D genes are given only for firm matches. The size entry is marked missing in some rows and otherwise reads once, few, many or a size class.

d_call	v_call	j_call	clone_size	cdr3_length	cdr3_nt	cdr3_aa
NA	TRBV30	TRBJ1-1	NA	13	TGTGCCTGGAGGGGCCGTTTGAACACTGAAGCTTTCTTT	CAWRGRLNTEAFF
TRBD2	TRBV4-3	TRBJ2-2	NA	17	TGCGCCAGCAGCCAAGAGTCAGCGGGAACGAACACCGGGGAGCTGTTTTTT	CASSQESAGTNTGELFF
TRBD1	TRBV6-5	TRBJ1-1	few	14	TGTGCCAGCTCAGCGGCAGGGGGCAACACTGAAGCTTTCTTT	CASSAAGGNTEAFF
TRBD2	TRBV9	TRBJ2-1	NA	15	TGTGCCAGCAGCGTAGTAGCGGGGGCCTACAATGAGCAGTTCTTC	CASSVVAGAYNEQFF
NA	TRBV19	TRBJ2-7	once	14	TGTGCCAGTAGCCCCCCGGGACTCTACTACGAGCAGTACTTC	CASSPPGLYYEQYF
NA	TRBV10-3	TRBJ2-5	NA	14	TGTGCCATCAGTGAGTCCGGGGATAGGGAGACCCAGTACTTC	CAISESGDRETQYF
NA	TRBV12-5	TRBJ2-7	once	16	TGTGCTAGTGGTTTAACAGGGATCCGGAGGATGGGCGAGCAGTACTTC	CASGLTGIRRMGEQYF
NA	TRBV10-3	TRBJ1-6	NA	13	TGTGCCATCAGTGAGTCCGGTAATTCACCCCTCCACTTT	CAISESGNSPLHF
TRBD2	TRBV7-2	TRBJ2-3	NA	16	TGTGCCAACGGAGCGGGGGCGAACTATCGCACAGATACGCAGTATTTT	CANGAGANYRTDTQYF
NA	TRBV28	TRBJ1-1	NA	15	TGTGCCAGCAGTCTCGGAGGGCAGATGAACACTGAAGCTTTCTTT	CASSLGGQMNTEAFF
NA	TRBV21-1	TRBJ2-3	once	14	TGTGCCAGCAGGGGGAGGGATAACACAGATACGCAGTATTTT	CASRGRDNTDTQYF
TRBD1	TRBV6-2/TRBV6-3	TRBJ1-4	NA	18	TGTGCCAGCAGTTACTTTGGGACAGCGTTCGGGACTAATGAAAAACTGTTTTTT	CASSYFGTAFGTNEKLFF
TRBD1	TRBV14	TRBJ1-2	NA	15	TGTGCCAGCAGCCAGACCACAGGGGACAACTATGGCTACACCTTC	CASSQTTGDNYGYTF
TRBD2	TRBV3-1/TRBV3-2	TRBJ2-3	NA	15	TGTGCCAGCAGCCTCCGGACTAGCGGGGGAGATACGCAGTATTTT	CASSLRTSGGDTQYF
NA	TRBV11-3	TRBJ1-2	NA	13	TGTGCCAGCAGCTCTCAACAGGGTTCTGGCTACACCTTC	CASSSQQGSGYTF
NA	TRBV6-6	TRBJ1-1	NA	15	TGTGCCAGCAGCAACGGAGCCAGGGCGAACACTGAAGCTTTCTTT	CASSNGARANTEAFF